The 19 T cell receptor beta chains below come from one sample, sequenced in a study of blood T cell repertoires in COVID-19. Using immunoSEQ multiplex PCR, the repertoire was profiled, and TCRdb retains in-frame clones only, with some absent. Here the sample spans 100,000 to 150,000 clones, about 91% being singletons. The sequencing sample was made of peripheral blood. The receptor set was obtained from a woman between 50 and 59 years old with active or convalescent COVID-19.

V is TRBV4-2 and J is TRBJ2-5, with a tentative D call TRBD2 (6 bases). CDR3 length: 13 residues. Trimming stripped 6 bases from V and 1 base from J, with 9 bases between. Germline V gene data show CDR1 as LGHNA and CDR2 as YNFKEQ. CDR3 DNA: TGTGCCAGCAGGCGGGGCCCCCAAGAGACCCAGTACTTC. Amino acids: CASRRGPQETQYF.

V is TRBV19 and J is TRBJ1-5; 9 bases match TRBD1. The CDR3 covers 15 residues. CDR1 and CDR2 from the germline V gene are LNHDA and SQIVND (reference sequence). V was pared by 7 bases and J by 2 bases, with 6 bases of the junction left unmatched. CDR3 bases: TGTGCCAGTACCGGGACAGGGTATGGCAATCAGCCCCAGCATTTT. The encoded protein is CASTGTGYGNQPQHF.

The chain carries TRBV28 and TRBJ2-7, with 9 bases that match TRBD1. Germline CDR1 reads MDHEN; CDR2 reads SYDVKM. With 6 bases clipped from V and 5 bases from J, the junction kept 8 bases outside the gene matches. The CDR3 spans 14 residues. Here the CDR3 DNA reads TGTGCCAGCAGCTCGCCGGGACAGGGAAACGAGCAGTACTTC. It yields the protein CASSSPGQGNEQYF.

This clone occurred a few times. The V and J genes are TRBV21-1 and TRBJ1-2; the table names TRBD1, a call not compared with the DNA. TRBV21-1 is a known pseudogene. CDR3 size: 15 residues. The CDR3 loop is CASSVRDREKYGYTF. CDR3 coding DNA: TGTGCCAGCAGCGTCCGGGACAGGGAGAAGTATGGCTACACCTTC.

J is TRBJ1-1 and V is TRBV9; 8 nucleotides agree with TRBD1. There are 19 residues in the CDR3. Germline V gene lookup returns CDR1 SGDLS and CDR2 YYNGEE. Unmatched junction bases numbered 19, after V lost 0 bases and J lost 6 bases. The chain's CDR3 is CASSVAYDRGGWGSSEAFF. The CDR3 coding sequence is TGTGCCAGCAGCGTAGCCTACGACAGGGGAGGTTGGGGTTCTTCTGAAGCTTTCTTT.

A few counts support this clone. The chain joins TRBV7-2 to TRBJ2-7; the D gene is possibly TRBD1 (6 bases). Germline V CDR1 and CDR2: SGHTA, FQGNSA. The CDR3 has 14 amino acids. The V end was cut by 6 bases, the J end by 2 bases, with 14 bases between. The CDR3 reads CASRDSTGTYEQYF. CDR3 DNA sequence: TGTGCCAGCAGAGATTCCACAGGGACCTACGAGCAGTACTTC.

The gene calls are TRBV7-2 and TRBJ2-1; D gene uncertain. Germline CDR1 SGHTA, CDR2 FQGNSA. The CDR3 is made up of 14 amino acids. Trimming cost V 3 bases and J 0 bases, with 6 bases left between them. The CDR3 DNA reads as TGTGCCAGCAGCTTCGAGAGCTCCTACAATGAGCAGTTCTTC. This gives the protein CASSFESSYNEQFF. Complete variable domain (other parts from reference TRBV7-2 and TRBJ2-1): GAGVSQSPSNKVTEKGKDVELRCDPISGHTALYWYRQSLGQGLEFLIYFQGNSAPDKSGLPSDRFSAERTGGSVSTLTIQRTQQEDSAVYLCASSFESSYNEQFFGPGTRLTVL.

The chain combines TRBV9 with TRBJ2-2, with D possibly being TRBD1 (5 bases). This CDR3 is 15 amino acids long. The V gene lost 2 bases and the J gene lost 4 bases, with 12 bases spanning the gap. Germline V gene data show CDR1 as SGDLS and CDR2 as YYNGEE. This CDR3 reads CASSVLQASTGELFF. DNA for the CDR3: TGTGCCAGCAGCGTTTTACAGGCTTCCACCGGGGAGCTGTTTTTT.

Concerning this clone itself: Because the CDR3 is missing its conserved closing phenylalanine or tryptophan, this is likely a read error. No DNA is shown, since the ends of the CDR3 on it are uncertain; the CDR3 is the one TCRdb lists. The rearrangement joins TRBV20-1 to TRBJ1-1. In germline, CDR1 is DFQATT, CDR2 SNEGSKA (reference sequence). The CDR3 comprises 9 residues, both ends counted. CDR3 region: CSARGIHPG.

The chain joins TRBV3-1 (or the pseudogene TRBV3-2) to TRBJ2-3, with D tentatively TRBD1 (5 bases). Germline CDR1 LGHDT, CDR2 YNNKEL (reference sequence). The CDR3 extends over 16 amino acids. V dropped 0 bases and J dropped 0 bases, with 10 bases sitting between them. The CDR3 DNA reads TGTGCCAGCAGCCAAGATCCGACAGCTAGCACAGATACGCAGTATTTT. It is translated as CASSQDPTASTDTQYF.

V gene TRBV9 combines with J gene TRBJ1-2; 9 bases match TRBD1. The trim removed 5 bases at V and 4 bases at J, leaving 9 bases unmatched. This CDR3 has 15 residues. The germline gives CDR1 SGDLS, CDR2 YYNGEE. The CDR3 DNA reads TGTGCCAGCAGTGTCACTACAGGGGGCAGCTATGGCTACACCTTC. Amino acid sequence: CASSVTTGGSYGYTF.

This clone has only one observation. The V gene is TRBV4-1, the J gene TRBJ2-7; 8 nucleotides line up with TRBD2. J gave up 3 bases and V 0 bases, and 10 bases lay outside the gene matches. This CDR3 is 17 amino acids long. The germline gives CDR1 MGHRA, CDR2 YSYEKL. As DNA, the CDR3 is TGCGCCAGCAGCCAAGATCCCCCTCCGGGACTAGACTACGAGCAGTACTTC. Translated: CASSQDPPPGLDYEQYF.

This clone was seen just once. The gene calls are TRBV7-9 and TRBJ2-1; 9 nucleotides align to TRBD1. Germline V gene data show CDR1 as SEHNR and CDR2 as FQNEAQ (reference sequence). The J segment lost 7 bases and the V segment lost 5 bases, leaving 12 bases of the junction unmatched. The CDR3 covers 16 residues. CDR3 loop: CASSPNWGTGRNEQFF. The DNA of the CDR3 is TGTGCCAGCAGCCCCAATTGGGGGACAGGGAGGAATGAGCAGTTCTTC.

The rearrangement uses TRBV4-2 and TRBJ2-5; D may be TRBD2 (5 bases). The CDR3 runs to 16 residues. V was pared by 1 base and J by 1 base, with 13 bases between. In germline, CDR1 is LGHNA, CDR2 YNFKEQ. Written as DNA, the CDR3 is TGTGCCAGCAGCCAAGTGGGTTCGAGCGGCCAAGAGACCCAGTACTTC. It is translated as CASSQVGSSGQETQYF.

The V call is TRBV7-6, the J call TRBJ1-6, with D tentatively TRBD1 (5 bases). CDR1 is SGHVS, CDR2 FNYEAQ, per germline. Trimming pared 5 bases from V and 6 bases from J, leaving 17 bases between. This CDR3 spans 16 amino acids. Here the CDR3 reads CASSPRGGGLNSPLHF. The CDR3 coding sequence is TGTGCCAGCAGCCCCCGGGGGGGAGGACTTAATTCACCCCTCCACTTT.

This chain uses TRBV28 with TRBJ1-5, with D possibly matching TRBD1 (6 bases). CDR1 and CDR2 (germline): MDHEN, SYDVKM. The CDR3 has 14 amino acids. V lost 3 bases, J lost 3 bases, and 9 bases lay in between. The CDR3 protein is CASSFRGYNQPQHF. The CDR3 DNA is TGTGCCAGCAGTTTCAGGGGATACAATCAGCCCCAGCATTTT.

This clone appeared once. The chain uses TRBV6-2 or TRBV6-3 and TRBJ2-7, with a possible D match to TRBD1 (5 bases). Trimming removed 0 bases at V and 0 bases at J, with 9 bases between. The CDR3 runs to 15 residues. Germline V gene data show CDR1 as MNHEY and CDR2 as SVGEGT. For the CDR3, the DNA is TGTGCCAGCAGTTACTCGCAGGACAACTCCTACGAGCAGTACTTC. This gives the protein CASSYSQDNSYEQYF.

This sequence joins TRBV4-1 and TRBJ1-2, with a possible D match to TRBD1 (6 bases). The ends were cut back, 1 base at V and 5 bases at J, with 26 bases in the middle. CDR3 length: 19 residues. Germline CDR1 MGHRA, CDR2 YSYEKL. In DNA form, the CDR3 reads TGCGCCAGCAGCCAAGCCGCCTCAAGCAGACAGGACCTGAGGTATGGCTACACCTTC. Its translation: CASSQAASSRQDLRYGYTF.

This chain uses TRBV28 with TRBJ1-5, with 10 bases that match TRBD1. V was pared by 7 bases and J by 0 bases, with 9 bases of the junction left unmatched. Germline CDR1 reads MDHEN; CDR2 reads SYDVKM. The CDR3 is 17 residues long. CDR3 nucleotides: TGTGCCAGCATCAGGACAGGGGGACAAACTAGCAATCAGCCCCAGCATTTT. Residues: CASIRTGGQTSNQPQHF.